The rows below give T cell receptor beta chains drawn from one sample of a study of shared clonotypes between healthy human individuals. The method was immunoSEQ multiplex PCR; TCRdb's version includes in-frame clones alone and lacks a portion of them. The sample includes roughly 530,000 clones, about 96% of them seen just once. The sequencing input was naive CD4+ T cells sorted from blood. Every receptor here comes from a woman between 25 and 40 years old in good health. The CDR3 runs from the conserved cysteine through the conserved F or W. Not every row has a clone size; where given, it reads once, few, many or a size class.

CDR3aa: CASSSVGGDTQYF
v_gene: TRBV9
abundance: -
j_gene: TRBJ2-3
len: 13

CDR3aa: CASSIGTVSNQPQHF
v_gene: TRBV19
abundance: few
j_gene: TRBJ1-5
len: 15

CDR3aa: CASTPGQAYEQYF
v_gene: TRBV28
abundance: -
j_gene: TRBJ2-7
len: 13

CDR3aa: CASNYWREGPFVNEQYF
v_gene: TRBV2
abundance: -
j_gene: TRBJ2-7
len: 17

CDR3aa: CASSQVRDYRTDTQYF
v_gene: TRBV28
abundance: -
j_gene: TRBJ2-3
len: 16

CDR3aa: CASRLTSGRSSYNEQFF
v_gene: TRBV27
abundance: once
j_gene: TRBJ2-1
len: 17

CDR3aa: CASSYTEIEQFF
v_gene: TRBV6-6
abundance: -
j_gene: TRBJ2-1
len: 12

CDR3aa: CASSIALADYEQYF
v_gene: TRBV19
abundance: -
j_gene: TRBJ2-7
len: 14

CDR3aa: CASSLGQVYTEAFF
v_gene: TRBV7-9
abundance: few
j_gene: TRBJ1-1
len: 14

CDR3aa: CASSFVGLGKSTDTQYF
v_gene: TRBV19
abundance: -
j_gene: TRBJ2-3
len: 17

CDR3aa: CASSLTGQSSYEQYF
v_gene: TRBV27
abundance: -
j_gene: TRBJ2-7
len: 15

CDR3aa: CASSLKPGRQYF
v_gene: TRBV5-4
abundance: -
j_gene: TRBJ2-7
len: 12

CDR3aa: CASSPGGSSYEQYF
v_gene: TRBV9
abundance: once
j_gene: TRBJ2-7
len: 14

CDR3aa: CASRIRDLSTDTQYF
v_gene: TRBV27
abundance: -
j_gene: TRBJ2-3
len: 15

CDR3aa: CASSMADISGNTIYF
v_gene: TRBV19
abundance: -
j_gene: TRBJ1-3
len: 15

CDR3aa: CASRGQGWNQPQHF
v_gene: TRBV6-6
abundance: -
j_gene: TRBJ1-5
len: 14

CDR3aa: CASSLGRLAGNNEQYF
v_gene: TRBV7-2
abundance: -
j_gene: -
len: 16

CDR3aa: CASSRYSTDLNTEAFF
v_gene: TRBV19
abundance: -
j_gene: TRBJ1-1
len: 16

CDR3aa: CASSLAPSSYEQYF
v_gene: TRBV5-1
abundance: -
j_gene: TRBJ2-7
len: 14

CDR3aa: CASSQGSEANEKLFF
v_gene: TRBV4-1
abundance: -
j_gene: TRBJ1-4
len: 15

CDR3aa: CASGQGRDTQYF
v_gene: TRBV7-9
abundance: -
j_gene: TRBJ2-3
len: 12

CDR3aa: CASSDRAGQPQHF
v_gene: TRBV18
abundance: -
j_gene: TRBJ1-5
len: 13

CDR3aa: CASSPDPGFGEQYF
v_gene: TRBV7-2
abundance: -
j_gene: -
len: 14

CDR3aa: CASSLGANVLTF
v_gene: TRBV11-3
abundance: -
j_gene: TRBJ2-6
len: 12

CDR3aa: CASSSGSEYEQYF
v_gene: TRBV19
abundance: -
j_gene: TRBJ2-7
len: 13

CDR3aa: CASSEEKSFNSPLHF
v_gene: TRBV2
abundance: once
j_gene: TRBJ1-6
len: 15

CDR3aa: CASRSGGAGTEAFF
v_gene: TRBV28
abundance: -
j_gene: TRBJ1-1
len: 14

CDR3aa: CASGQLWSSSYNEQFF
v_gene: TRBV2
abundance: -
j_gene: TRBJ2-1
len: 16

CDR3aa: CASSLSGDGYTF
v_gene: TRBV28
abundance: -
j_gene: TRBJ1-2
len: 12

CDR3aa: CATEGTLAKNIQYF
v_gene: TRBV5-8
abundance: once
j_gene: TRBJ2-4
len: 14

CDR3aa: CASSLSGILLGNTIYF
v_gene: TRBV7-9
abundance: -
j_gene: TRBJ1-3
len: 16

CDR3aa: CASSLERLGGYGYTF
v_gene: TRBV5-8
abundance: once
j_gene: TRBJ1-2
len: 15

CDR3aa: CASSVRYYEQYF
v_gene: TRBV5-8
abundance: once
j_gene: TRBJ2-7
len: 12

CDR3aa: CASSPKDNEQFF
v_gene: TRBV5-1
abundance: once
j_gene: TRBJ2-1
len: 12

CDR3aa: CASRTPGLAYEQYF
v_gene: TRBV28
abundance: -
j_gene: TRBJ2-7
len: 14

CDR3aa: CAWSVVTSGSQRRDEQYF
v_gene: TRBV30
abundance: -
j_gene: TRBJ2-7
len: 18

CDR3aa: CASSLARLDTQYF
v_gene: TRBV7-2
abundance: -
j_gene: TRBJ2-3
len: 13